This T cell receptor beta chain was found in a study of blood T cell repertoires in COVID-19. This clone appeared a few times. Data came from immunoSEQ multiplex PCR; TCRdb stores just in-frame clones and leaves some out. The sample carries tens of thousands of clones, 75% to 90% recorded once. Germline assignment: CDR1 LNHNV and CDR2 YYDKDF (reference sequence). The CDR3 contains 14 residues. V was trimmed by 0 bases and J by 3 bases, leaving 8 bases between them. This sequence was found in an elderly man with acute or convalescent COVID-19. The chain uses TRBV15 and TRBJ1-2, with D possibly matching TRBD1 (5 bases). Input material: peripheral blood. The CDR3 loop is CATSRDVRDYGYTF. CDR3 coding DNA: TGTGCCACCAGCAGAGATGTCAGGGACTATGGCTACACCTTC. Together with reference TRBV15 and TRBJ1-2, the CDR3 gives the full variable domain: DAMVIQNPRYQVTQFGKPVTLSCSQTLNHNVMYWYQQKSSQAPKLLFHYYDKDFNNEADTPDNFQSRRPNTSFCFLDIRSPGLGDTAMYLCATSRDVRDYGYTFGSGTRLTVV.